The clone carrying this T cell receptor beta chain was seen a handful of times. Its target is unknown. The PCR contained 60 Vbeta and 13 Jbeta primers. TCRdb's copy holds only in-frame clones and misses some; the assay was immunoSEQ multiplex PCR. The sample has fewer than 200,000 clones, approximately 67% seen once. The sample belongs to a study of cytomegalovirus exposure and HLA in healthy donors. Study-wide results and caveats: The majority of CMV-associated TCR beta chains were reported as apparently HLA-restricted in a later analysis. Later analysis indicated greater clonal expansion among HLA-associated TCR beta chains than among equally common other chains. Cytomegalovirus association was listed for 150 to 200 TCR beta chains. Indistinguishability led to the exclusion of some V segments, TRBV6-2 and TRBV6-3 included.

CDR1 is LNHNV and CDR2 is YYDKDF in the germline V gene (reference sequence). There are 14 residues in the CDR3. The clonotype comes from a young woman in good health and CMV-seropositive. Sample: PBMCs. The chain has TRBV15 and TRBJ2-5; tentative D call: TRBD2 (6 bases). The assigned J gene may be wrong: the sequence end matches TRBJ2-7 better. As DNA, the CDR3 is TGTGCCATAAATGGGGGACTGGTGGGGTCCGAGCAGTACTTC. Translated, it gives CAINGGLVGSEQYF.